This T cell receptor (beta chain) is drawn from a study of T cells in Graves' hyperthyroidism and ophthalmopathy. As for the study in general: Initial diagnosis, before any treatment, was when peripheral blood was collected.

Amplification targeted TCR beta CDR3 regions from RNA transcripts. Using the HTBI primer set, a first-round RT-PCR was run on the TCR CDR3. TCRdb re-derived calls from the multiplex PCR reads in MiXCR, one entry per CDR3 protein. The sample holds hundreds of thousands of distinct CDR3 sequences; approximately 25% are singletons and the top ten take roughly a third. Notes on this clonotype: Its antigen is undetermined.

Study results and limitations: Ophthalmopathy stood apart from stable hyperthyroidism in a 13 V-J model. The blood repertoire included most of the expanded thyroid clonotypes above 0.001.

On the basis of clinical symptoms, serum thyroxine and TRAb, thyroid ultrasound and orbital computed tomography, diagnoses were made. This receptor was identified in a woman aged 40 to 50 with Graves' ophthalmopathy. Sequencing input: blood.

The CDR3 protein is CASSFQDTQYF. The CDR3 DNA is TGTGCCAGCAGCTTTCAGGATACGCAGTATTTT. The chain uses TRBV7-8 and TRBJ2-3; D is ambiguous. This CDR3 spans 11 amino acids. CDR1 SGHVS and CDR2 FQNEAQ come from the germline V gene. V shed 3 bases and J shed 6 bases, with 4 bases lying between them.